Reported below is one T cell receptor beta chain. Its specific antigen is unknown. Base-call qualities are not available, and no considerably larger clone is one nucleotide away. Its CDR3 holds 12 amino acids, cysteine through phenylalanine. Just the 36-base CDR3 DNA is kept, in frame starting at base 1. Compared with germline, V lacks 2 bases and J lacks 7 bases; bases without a gene match: 2. The germline V gene (reference sequence) provides CDR1 GTSNPN and CDR2 SVGIG. Repertoires were sampled repeatedly over the course of chemoradiotherapy so that clonal expansion in the tumor microenvironment could be followed. Receptor libraries were prepared by the immunoSEQ multiplex PCR assay. Imported from immuneACCESS, the table was reduced by TCRdb to in-frame sequences with V and J called. These copies leave out some clones; in studies compared against another copy, an unresolved V gene accounts for under half, and the cause of the remainder is not known. Recorded for this sample are about 860 clones; around 94% of them occurred a single time. The ten largest clonotypes hold roughly 3% of the sample.

This specimen belongs to a study of chemoradiotherapy in HPV16-positive cancers (dated by TCRdb to 2021 to 2024). For the wider study: Candidate HPV-specific T-cell clones and common TCR motifs were defined by functional T-cell assays performed on cells from two HPV16-positive patients. The study set out to ask whether T-cell immunity against the HPV oncoproteins E6 and E7 changes over the course of chemoradiotherapy and whether that immunity affects survival. The candidate HPV-specific TCRs and motifs were then tracked in TCR repertoires from over 85 patients with HPV-related cancers. Results the study describes overall, beyond this receptor: Expansion of candidate HPV-specific clones and E7-related TCR motifs was observed in the tumor microenvironment during treatment, whereas no such expansion was observed for non-HPV-specific T cells. Among HPV16-positive patients, expansion of HPV-responsive T cells during chemoradiotherapy was associated with better recurrence-free survival. The functional definition of HPV-specific T cells was derived from only a couple of HPV16-positive patients, and the survival association was reported for HPV16-positive patients.

The rearrangement combines TRBV30 with TRBJ1-2; TRBD1 agrees with 9 junctional bases. The receptor was derived from a human donor with HPV-associated anogenital cancer. The sample was tumor tissue, taken from a patient who underwent chemoradiotherapy. The CDR3 loop reads CAWSYRGPGYTF. The nucleotides are TGTGCCTGGAGTTACAGGGGGCCTGGCTACACCTTC.